This TCR beta chain was captured in a study of a mutant IDH1 vaccine in newly diagnosed glioma. Some clones are missing from TCRdb's copy, which holds only in-frame ones; the method was immunoSEQ multiplex PCR. The data contain about 68,000 clones, less than 90% of them seen just once; the ten biggest clones take up approximately 12%. Time point defined: week 35, safety follow-up. Every single dose of the vaccine, 300 ug of mutant IDH1 20-mer peptide, came with topical imiquimod. Germline CDR1 is MGHRA and CDR2 is YSYEKL. The CDR3 totals 13 residues. Between the trimmed V and J ends, which lost 6 bases and 9 bases, there was a span of 15 bases. On this clone: The antigen is not known.

The receptor's source is a man younger than 35 with glioma. Material: PBMCs, obtained from a glioma patient whose treatment included an IDH1 peptide vaccine. The chain has TRBV4-1 and TRBJ2-1; D gene unclear. DNA for the CDR3: TGCGCCAGCAGTCCAATAGAATTGGCTGAGCAGTTCTTC. This sequence encodes CASSPIELAEQFF.